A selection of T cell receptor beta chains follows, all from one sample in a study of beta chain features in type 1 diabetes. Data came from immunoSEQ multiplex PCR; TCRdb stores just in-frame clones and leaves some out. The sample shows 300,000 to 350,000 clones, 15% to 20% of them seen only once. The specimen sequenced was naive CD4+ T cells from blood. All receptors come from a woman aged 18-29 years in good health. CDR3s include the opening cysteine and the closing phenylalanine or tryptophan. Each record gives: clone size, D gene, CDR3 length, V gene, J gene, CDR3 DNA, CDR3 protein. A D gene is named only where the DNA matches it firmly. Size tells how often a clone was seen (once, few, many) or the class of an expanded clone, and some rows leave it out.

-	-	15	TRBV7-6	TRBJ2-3	TGTGCCAGCAGCCAGCCCTACAGGGAACGAGATACGCAGTATTTT	CASSQPYRERDTQYF
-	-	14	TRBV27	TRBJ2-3	TGTGCCACCTCCACGGGTCTTAGCACAGATACGCAGTATTTT	CATSTGLSTDTQYF
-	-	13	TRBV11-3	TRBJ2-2	TGTGCCAGCAGCTCCGGCGGTACCGGGGAGCTGTTTTTT	CASSSGGTGELFF
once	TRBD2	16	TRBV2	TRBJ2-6	TGTGCCAGCAGTGAACTAGCGGGAGCTGGGGCCAACGTCCTGACTTTC	CASSELAGAGANVLTF
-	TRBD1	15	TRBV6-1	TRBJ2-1	TGTGCCAGCAGTGAAGCGGGACAGGGGAGAGGTGAGCAGTTCTTC	CASSEAGQGRGEQFF
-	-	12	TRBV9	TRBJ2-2	TGTGCCAGCAGCGCCCCCCTCGGGGAGCTGTTTTTT	CASSAPLGELFF
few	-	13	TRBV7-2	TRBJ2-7	TGTGCCAGCAGCTTAGTTGGAGCCTACGAGCAGTACTTC	CASSLVGAYEQYF
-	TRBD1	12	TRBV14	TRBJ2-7	TGTGCCAGTGGACAGGGGGCCTACGAGCAGTACTTC	CASGQGAYEQYF
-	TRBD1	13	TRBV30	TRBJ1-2	TGTGCCTGGAGTTTGACAGGGGAAAAGGGCTACACCTTC	CAWSLTGEKGYTF
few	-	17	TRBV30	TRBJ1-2	TGTGCCTGGAGAATAAGTATTAGTGTGGCGGCTAACTATGGCTACACCTTC	CAWRISISVAANYGYTF
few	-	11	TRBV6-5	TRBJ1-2	TGTGCCAGCAGTCAGGGGAATGGCTACACCTTC	CASSQGNGYTF
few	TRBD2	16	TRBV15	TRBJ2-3	TGTGCCACCAGCGACCGACTAGCGGGGGGCGCAGATACGCAGTATTTT	CATSDRLAGGADTQYF
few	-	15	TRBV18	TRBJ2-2	TGTGCCAGCTCACCACGAGACACACTCACCGGGGAGCTGTTTTTT	CASSPRDTLTGELFF
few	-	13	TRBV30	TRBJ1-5	TGTGCCTGGAGGGGCAAGGACTTTCAGCCCCAGCATTTT	CAWRGKDFQPQHF
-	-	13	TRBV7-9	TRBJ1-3	TGTGCCAGCAGCCCTCCCTCTGGAAACACCATATATTTT	CASSPPSGNTIYF
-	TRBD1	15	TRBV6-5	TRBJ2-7	TGTGCCAGCAGTTTTGGACAGGTTGACTCCTACGAGCAGTACTTC	CASSFGQVDSYEQYF
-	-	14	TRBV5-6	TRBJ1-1	TGTGCCAGCAGCTTCTCCCTCACCACAGGCGAAGCTTTCTTT	CASSFSLTTGEAFF
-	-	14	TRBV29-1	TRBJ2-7	TGCAGCGTTGAGGCTAGCCCTCTAACCTACGAGCAGTACTTC	CSVEASPLTYEQYF
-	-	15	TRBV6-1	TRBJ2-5	TGTGCCAGCAGTGAACTCCCTGGAGGCACCGTAGTTCGGTACTTC	CASSELPGGTVVRYF
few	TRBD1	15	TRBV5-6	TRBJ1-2	TGTGCCAGCAGCCCAGGGACAGGGTCCCGTTATGGCTACACCTTC	CASSPGTGSRYGYTF
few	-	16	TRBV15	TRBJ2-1	TGTGCCACCAGCAGGTACAGGGATAACTCCTACAATGAGCAGTTCTTC	CATSRYRDNSYNEQFF
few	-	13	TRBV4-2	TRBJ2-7	TGTGCCAGCAGCCACCCCGACAGCTACGAGCAGTACTTC	CASSHPDSYEQYF
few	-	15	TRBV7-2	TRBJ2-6	TGTGCCAGCAGCTCACAGTCCTCTGGGGCCAACGTCCTGACTTTC	CASSSQSSGANVLTF
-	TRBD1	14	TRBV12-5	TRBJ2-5	TGTGCTAGTGGCCCCCGGGACAGGGACGAGACCCAGTACTTC	CASGPRDRDETQYF
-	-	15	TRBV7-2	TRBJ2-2	TGTGCCAGCAGCACCAGGGGACGGGACACCGGGGAGCTGTTTTTT	CASSTRGRDTGELFF
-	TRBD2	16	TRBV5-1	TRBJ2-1	TGCGCCAGCAGCCCCCGTTTAGCGGGGATCTACAATGAGCAGTTCTTC	CASSPRLAGIYNEQFF
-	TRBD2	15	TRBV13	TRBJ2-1	TGTGCCAGCAGCTCCACGCGCGGGAGCTACAATGAGCAGTTCTTC	CASSSTRGSYNEQFF
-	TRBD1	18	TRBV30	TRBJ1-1	TGTGCCTGGAGTGTACGGGGACAGGGGTTGGGCATGAACACTGAAGCTTTCTTT	CAWSVRGQGLGMNTEAFF
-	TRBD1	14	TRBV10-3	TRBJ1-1	TGTGCCATCAGGGGACAGGGGGCGGACACTGAAGCTTTCTTT	CAIRGQGADTEAFF
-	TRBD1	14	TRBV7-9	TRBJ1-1	TGTGCCAGCAGCTTGACAGGGGCGCGGACTGAAGCTTTCTTT	CASSLTGARTEAFF
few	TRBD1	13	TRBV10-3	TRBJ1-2	TGTGCCATCAGTCCCGGGACAGGGACTGGCTACACCTTC	CAISPGTGTGYTF
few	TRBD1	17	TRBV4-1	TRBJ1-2	TGCGCCAGCAGCCAAGTGGAGGGCAGGGGGCAAAACTATGGCTACACCTTC	CASSQVEGRGQNYGYTF
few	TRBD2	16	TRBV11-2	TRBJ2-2	TGTGCCAGCAGTCACAGGACTAGCGGGAGAGGAGGGGAGCTGTTTTTT	CASSHRTSGRGGELFF
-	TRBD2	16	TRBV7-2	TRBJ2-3	TGTGCCAGCAGCTATGGACTAGCGGGGGGCACAGATACGCAGTATTTT	CASSYGLAGGTDTQYF
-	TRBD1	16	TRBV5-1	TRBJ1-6	TGCGCCAGCAGGGCAATCCCGGGACAGGAGAATTCACCCCTCCACTTT	CASRAIPGQENSPLHF
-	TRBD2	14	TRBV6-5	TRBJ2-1	TGTGCCAGCAGAGTCGGACTAGCGGGAAATGAGCAGTTCTTC	CASRVGLAGNEQFF
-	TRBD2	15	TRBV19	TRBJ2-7	TGTGCCAGTAGTAAGGCTCTAGCGGGGTACTACGAGCAGTACTTC	CASSKALAGYYEQYF
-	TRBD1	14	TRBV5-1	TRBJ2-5	TGCGCCAGCACCCCCCAAACAGGGGGAGAGACCCAGTACTTC	CASTPQTGGETQYF
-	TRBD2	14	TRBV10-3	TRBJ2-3	TGTGCCATCAGTGATTCGAGCGGGGTAGATACGCAGTATTTT	CAISDSSGVDTQYF
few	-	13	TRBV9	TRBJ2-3	TGTGCCAGCAGCCCAGTCTCGACAGATACGCAGTATTTT	CASSPVSTDTQYF
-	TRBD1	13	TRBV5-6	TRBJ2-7	TGTGCCAGCAGTCCGGACAGGGGGTACGAGCAGTACTTC	CASSPDRGYEQYF
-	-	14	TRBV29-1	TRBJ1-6	TGCAGCGTTAGAGACAGCTCCTATAATTCACCCCTCCACTTT	CSVRDSSYNSPLHF
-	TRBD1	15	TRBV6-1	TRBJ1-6	TGTGCCAGCAGTGAGGGACAGGCTGGAAATTCACCCCTCCACTTT	CASSEGQAGNSPLHF
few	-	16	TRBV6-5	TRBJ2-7	TGTGCCAGCAGTTACGGATCGGCGGGAACAGGGGTTAAGCAGTACTTC	CASSYGSAGTGVKQYF